The clone carrying this T cell receptor beta chain has a handful of counts. Its antigen is as yet unknown. The sample originates from a study of T cells after yellow fever vaccination. Overall study findings and caveats: The booster response re-showed most primary clones: approximately 95% CD4, approximately 90% CD8.

V lost 4 bases, J lost 4 bases, and 0 bases lay in between. Germline assignment: CDR1 KGHDR and CDR2 SFDVKD. The CDR3 is 11 residues long. TCRdb analysed the 5' RACE reads with MiXCR anew, one entry per CDR3 protein. The sample has about 550,000 distinct CDR3 sequences; 19% are singletons. This receptor was obtained from a man aged 25-40 years who received the YFV17D yellow fever vaccine. The sequencing here drew on PBMCs, taken 15 days after the yellow fever booster vaccination. V gene TRBV24-1 combines with J gene TRBJ2-2, with D unclear. The CDR3 is CATSDTGELFF. Here the CDR3 DNA reads TGTGCCACCAGTGACACCGGGGAGCTGTTTTTT.